Each of the 21 T cell receptor beta chains below was sequenced from the same sample in a study of cytomegalovirus exposure and HLA in healthy donors. Assay used: immunoSEQ multiplex PCR; TCRdb lists only in-frame clones, some missing. Here the sample spans roughly 120,000 clones, roughly nine tenths being singletons. What was sequenced was PBMCs. These receptors all come from a young man in good health and CMV-seropositive.

The chain uses TRBV28 and TRBJ2-1; D is undetermined. Germline values: CDR1 MDHEN, CDR2 SYDVKM. The CDR3 runs to 12 residues. Trimming pared 5 bases from V and 7 bases from J, leaving 9 bases between. CDR3 DNA sequence: TGTGCCAGCAGTGAACACCCTAATGAGCAGTTCTTC. It specifies CASSEHPNEQFF.

The gene calls are TRBV5-1 and TRBJ1-2, with TRBD1 as a possible D gene (6 bases). Germline loops: CDR1 SGHRS, CDR2 YFSETQ. The CDR3 spans 14 residues. Trimming cost V 0 bases and J 5 bases, with 11 bases left between them. CDR3 bases: TGCGCCAGCAGCTTGGGCGGACAGTTGTATGGCTACACCTTC. Encoded protein: CASSLGGQLYGYTF.

The CDR3: CASSLVLAGESYNEQFF. Written as DNA, the CDR3 is TGTGCCAGCAGCTTAGTACTAGCGGGGGAATCTTACAATGAGCAGTTCTTC. J is TRBJ2-1 and V is TRBV7-2, with 11 positions matching TRBD2. Germline V gene sequence: CDR1 SGHTA, CDR2 FQGNSA. The length of the CDR3 is 17 residues. Trimming removed 1 base from V and 4 bases from J; junction bases left unmatched: 6.

This clone showed up just once. The chain uses TRBV7-9 and TRBJ2-3; D gene ambiguous. CDR1 is SEHNR and CDR2 is FQNEAQ in the germline V gene (reference sequence). This CDR3 is built from 11 residues. V lost 5 bases, J lost 6 bases, and 6 bases lay in between. The CDR3 bases are TGTGCCAGCAGCCCCGCGGATACGCAGTATTTT. It codes for CASSPADTQYF.

This chain joins TRBV7-9 and TRBJ1-1, with TRBD1 matching over 7 bases. Germline V lookup: CDR1 SEHNR, CDR2 FQNEAQ (reference sequence). The CDR3 spans 14 residues. DNA for the CDR3: TGTGTCTTCGGGACAGCCTATGGGGACACTGAAGCTTTCTTT. This gives the protein CVFGTAYGDTEAFF.

The genes are TRBV28 and TRBJ2-1, with 10 bases matching TRBD1. The CDR3 extends over 14 amino acids. From germline, CDR1 is MDHEN and CDR2 SYDVKM. The V gene end was trimmed by 6 bases and the J gene end by 6 bases; junction bases not matched to a gene: 5. Here the CDR3 DNA reads TGTGCCAGCAGCCCGACAGGGGGCGGCAATGAGCAGTTCTTC. Translated, it gives CASSPTGGGNEQFF. The complete variable domain, with remaining parts taken from reference TRBV28 and TRBJ2-1, reads DVKVTQSSRYLVKRTGEKVFLECVQDMDHENMFWYRQDPGLGLRLIYFSYDVKMKEKGDIPEGYSVSREKKERFSLILESASTNQTSMYLCASSPTGGGNEQFFGPGTRLTVL.

The gene calls are TRBV7-9 and TRBJ1-1, with 7 nucleotides matching TRBD1. V shed 5 bases, J shed 2 bases, and the junction held 5 bases outside the gene matches. Germline CDR1 reads SEHNR; CDR2 reads FQNEAQ (reference sequence). The CDR3 consists of 14 residues. CDR3 DNA: TGTGCCAGCAGCCCTGGGACAGCCAACACTGAAGCTTTCTTT. As protein: CASSPGTANTEAFF.

The V gene is TRBV7-9, the J gene TRBJ1-4; no clear D gene. CDR1 SEHNR and CDR2 FQNEAQ come from the germline V gene (reference sequence). The CDR3 totals 16 residues. Trimming removed 0 bases at V and 0 bases at J, with 8 bases between. CDR3: CASSLARSATNEKLFF. The CDR3 DNA is TGTGCCAGCAGCTTAGCGAGGAGTGCAACTAATGAAAAACTGTTTTTT.

V usage is TRBV6-1 and J usage is TRBJ2-1, with TRBD2 matching over 7 bases. V shed 3 bases and J 0 bases; nucleotides not matched to a gene: 5. CDR3 length: 16 amino acids. Germline V gene lookup returns CDR1 MNHNS and CDR2 SASEGT. CDR3 sequence reads: CASSEMGGGSYNEQFF. CDR3 DNA: TGTGCCAGCAGTGAGATGGGCGGGGGCTCCTACAATGAGCAGTTCTTC.

The rearrangement links TRBV19 to TRBJ1-4; unclear D gene. Germline V gene sequence: CDR1 LNHDA, CDR2 SQIVND (reference sequence). The CDR3 contains 14 residues. The germline V and J ends were trimmed by 4 bases and 5 bases, with 11 bases remaining between them. This CDR3 is CASSRANENEKLFF. CDR3 sequence (DNA): TGTGCCAGTAGTAGGGCAAATGAGAATGAAAAACTGTTTTTT.

The chain uses TRBV4-3 and TRBJ2-7; D not certain. Trimming cost V 0 bases and J 3 bases, with 9 bases left between them. This CDR3 contains 14 residues. The germline CDR1 and CDR2 sequences are LGHNA and YSLEER. The CDR3 DNA is TGCGCCAGCAGCCAAGATCCTCGCAGCTACGAGCAGTACTTC. This codes for CASSQDPRSYEQYF.

The V call is TRBV6-5, the J call TRBJ1-4; D is undetermined. From germline, CDR1 is MNHEY and CDR2 SVGAGI. V lost 9 bases and J lost 7, with 9 bases in between. The CDR3 spans 11 residues. The CDR3 spells CASRGIEKLFF. CDR3 sequence (DNA): TGTGCCAGTCGAGGGATTGAAAAACTGTTTTTT.

This clone was observed once. This sequence joins TRBV28 and TRBJ2-7; 12 bases match TRBD2. This CDR3 has 15 residues. In germline, CDR1 is MDHEN, CDR2 SYDVKM. After removal of 6 bases from V and 7 bases from J, the junction contained 10 bases not matched to a gene. The CDR3 protein is CASSPASGGDREQYF. DNA of the CDR3: TGTGCCAGCAGCCCAGCTAGCGGGGGGGACCGGGAGCAGTACTTC.

The J gene is TRBJ2-3, the V gene TRBV19; a possible D gene is TRBD2 (5 bases). CDR1 LNHDA and CDR2 SQIVND come from the germline V gene (reference sequence). The CDR3 contains 14 residues. Trimming took 3 bases from V and 0 from J, leaving 7 bases between them. CDR3: CASSISGSTDTQYF. Written as DNA, the CDR3 is TGTGCCAGTAGTATCTCGGGGAGCACAGATACGCAGTATTTT.

The rearrangement uses TRBV14 and TRBJ1-2; 11 bases are a match to TRBD1. V dropped 5 bases and J dropped 4; count of bases not matched to a gene: 9. The CDR3 spans 16 residues. Germline V lookup: CDR1 SGHDN, CDR2 FVKESK. DNA for the CDR3: TGTGCCAGCAGCGCGGGACAGGGGGTTCCGGTCTATGGCTACACCTTC. Its translation: CASSAGQGVPVYGYTF.

V and J are TRBV10-3 and TRBJ1-2, with D maybe TRBD1 (5 bases). The CDR3 runs to 10 residues. The V and J ends lost 9 bases and 8 bases respectively, with 10 bases between them. CDR1 and CDR2 from the germline V gene are ENHRY and SYGVKD. CDR3 in DNA: TGTGCCATAGGGGAAGGCGGCTACACCTTC. Translation: CAIGEGGYTF.

V and J are TRBV2 and TRBJ1-6, with TRBD1 as a possible D gene (6 bases). Trimming cost V 9 bases and J 7 bases, with 16 bases left between them. Looked up from germline, CDR1 is SNHLY and CDR2 is FYNNEI. This CDR3 has 14 residues. The DNA of the CDR3 is TGTGCCAGAGGGGGGGGTGAGGGGAATTCACCCCTCCACTTT. This gives the protein CARGGGEGNSPLHF.

This sequence joins TRBV5-6 and TRBJ2-7; TRBD1 matches at 7 bases. The CDR3 loop spans 13 amino acids. Looked up from germline, CDR1 is SGHDT and CDR2 is YYEEEE. J was trimmed by 3 bases and V by 5 bases; bases with no gene match: 5. DNA for the CDR3: TGTGCCAGCAGTGACAGGGACCGCTACGAGCAGTACTTC. Amino acid sequence: CASSDRDRYEQYF.

J is TRBJ2-5 and V is TRBV19; weak D call: TRBD1 (5 bases). V lost 5 bases to trimming and J lost 4 bases, with 11 bases between them. Germline V lookup: CDR1 LNHDA, CDR2 SQIVND (reference sequence). The length of the CDR3 is 13 residues. CDR3 sequence reads: CASSPRVGETQYF. The CDR3, as DNA: TGTGCCAGTAGTCCCAGGGTTGGAGAGACCCAGTACTTC.

The chain joins TRBV11-2 to TRBJ2-7, with D maybe TRBD1 (5 bases). The CDR3 is 15 amino acids. Trimming pared 5 bases from V and 0 bases from J, leaving 14 bases between. Germline values: CDR1 SGHAT, CDR2 FQNNGV. Here the CDR3 reads CASSPGQGISYEQYF. The CDR3 DNA reads TGTGCCAGCAGCCCAGGGCAGGGAATCTCCTACGAGCAGTACTTC.

This clone was observed a single time. The chain joins TRBV2 to TRBJ2-2; 10 positions agree with TRBD2. This CDR3 has 16 amino acids. Germline CDR1 SNHLY, CDR2 FYNNEI. Trimming cost V 8 bases and J 7 bases; bases outside gene matches: 13. The CDR3 DNA follows: TGTGCCAGCTTGGAGAGCGGGGGGGCAGGAAGCGGGGAGCTGTTTTTT. Encoded protein: CASLESGGAGSGELFF.